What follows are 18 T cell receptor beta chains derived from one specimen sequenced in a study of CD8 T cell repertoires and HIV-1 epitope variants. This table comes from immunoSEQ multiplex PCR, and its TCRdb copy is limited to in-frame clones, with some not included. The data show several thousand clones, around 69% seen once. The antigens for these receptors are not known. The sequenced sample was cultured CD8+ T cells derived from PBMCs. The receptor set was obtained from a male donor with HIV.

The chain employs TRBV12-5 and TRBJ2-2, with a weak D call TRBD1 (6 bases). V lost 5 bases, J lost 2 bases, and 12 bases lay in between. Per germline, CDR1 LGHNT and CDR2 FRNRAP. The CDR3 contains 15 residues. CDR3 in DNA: TGTGCTAGTGGTACCGGGACACAAAACACCGGGGAGCTGTTTTTT. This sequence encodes CASGTGTQNTGELFF. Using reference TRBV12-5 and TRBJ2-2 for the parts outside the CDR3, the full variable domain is DARVTQTPRHKVTEMGQEVTMRCQPILGHNTVFWYRQTMMQGLELLAYFRNRAPLDDSGMPKDRFSAEMPDATLATLKIQPSEPRDSAVYFCASGTGTQNTGELFFGEGSRLTVL.

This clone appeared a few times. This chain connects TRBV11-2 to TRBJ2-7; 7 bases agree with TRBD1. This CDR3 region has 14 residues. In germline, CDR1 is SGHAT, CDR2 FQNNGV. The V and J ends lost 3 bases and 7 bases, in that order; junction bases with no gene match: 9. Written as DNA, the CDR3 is TGTGCCAGCAGCTTGGGACAGTACCTTCGTGAGCAGTACTTC. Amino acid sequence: CASSLGQYLREQYF.

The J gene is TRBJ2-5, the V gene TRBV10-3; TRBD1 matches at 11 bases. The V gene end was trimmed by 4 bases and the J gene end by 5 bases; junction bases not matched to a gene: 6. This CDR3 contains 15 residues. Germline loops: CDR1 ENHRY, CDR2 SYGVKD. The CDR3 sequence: CAISGGQGDGETQYF. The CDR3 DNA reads TGTGCCATCAGTGGGGGACAGGGGGACGGGGAGACCCAGTACTTC.

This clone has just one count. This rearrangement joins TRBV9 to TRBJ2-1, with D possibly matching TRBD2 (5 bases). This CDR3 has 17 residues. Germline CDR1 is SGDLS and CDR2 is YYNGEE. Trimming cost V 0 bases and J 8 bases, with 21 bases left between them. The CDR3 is CASSVGGAAGPGDEQFF. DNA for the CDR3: TGTGCCAGCAGCGTAGGGGGAGCCGCGGGCCCTGGAGATGAGCAGTTCTTC.

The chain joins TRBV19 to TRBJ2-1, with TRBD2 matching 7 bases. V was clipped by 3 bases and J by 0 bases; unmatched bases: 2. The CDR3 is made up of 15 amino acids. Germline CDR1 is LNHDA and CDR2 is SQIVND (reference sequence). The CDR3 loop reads CASSITGGSYNEQFF. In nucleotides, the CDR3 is TGTGCCAGTAGTATTACGGGAGGCTCCTACAATGAGCAGTTCTTC.

The CDR3 DNA is TGCGCCAGCAAGGTAGACGACAGGGCGCCGGACACAGATACGCAGTATTTT. Its protein is CASKVDDRAPDTDTQYF. The genes are TRBV5-1 and TRBJ2-3, with TRBD1 matching 7 bases. V trimming: 6 bases; J trimming: 2 bases; junction bases outside the gene matches: 15. CDR1 is SGHRS and CDR2 is YFSETQ in the germline V gene. The CDR3 spans 17 residues.

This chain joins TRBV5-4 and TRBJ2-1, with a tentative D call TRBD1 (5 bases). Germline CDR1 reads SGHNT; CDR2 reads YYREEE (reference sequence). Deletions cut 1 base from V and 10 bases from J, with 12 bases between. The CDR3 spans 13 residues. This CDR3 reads CASSLSQGSEQFF. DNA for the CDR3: TGTGCCAGCAGCTTGTCGCAGGGCAGCGAGCAGTTCTTC.

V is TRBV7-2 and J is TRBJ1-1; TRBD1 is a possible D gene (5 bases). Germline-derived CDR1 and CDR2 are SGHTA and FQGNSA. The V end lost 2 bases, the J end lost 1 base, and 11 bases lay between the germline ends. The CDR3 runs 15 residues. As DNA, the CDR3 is TGTGCCAGCAGCTTACAACCGGGGCCGAACACTGAAGCTTTCTTT. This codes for CASSLQPGPNTEAFF.

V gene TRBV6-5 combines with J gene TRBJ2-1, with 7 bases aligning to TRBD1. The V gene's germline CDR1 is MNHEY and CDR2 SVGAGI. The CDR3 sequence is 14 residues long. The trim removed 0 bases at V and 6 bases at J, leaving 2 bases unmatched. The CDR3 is CASSYSAGGNEQFF. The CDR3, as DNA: TGTGCCAGCAGTTACTCGGCAGGGGGCAATGAGCAGTTCTTC.

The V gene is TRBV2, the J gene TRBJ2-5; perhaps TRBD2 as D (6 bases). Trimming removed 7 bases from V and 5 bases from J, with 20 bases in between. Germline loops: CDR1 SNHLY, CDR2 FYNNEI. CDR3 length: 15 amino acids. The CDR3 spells CASTPTGGVGETQYF. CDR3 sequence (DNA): TGTGCCAGCACGCCGACTGGAGGGGTCGGCGAGACCCAGTACTTC.

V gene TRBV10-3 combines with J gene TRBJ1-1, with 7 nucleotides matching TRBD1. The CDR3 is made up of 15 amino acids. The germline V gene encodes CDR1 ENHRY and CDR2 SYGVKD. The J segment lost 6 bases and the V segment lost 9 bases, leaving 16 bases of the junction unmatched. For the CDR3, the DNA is TGTGCCATGACTTCCGGGACAGCGAGATTCGCTGAAGCTTTCTTT. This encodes CAMTSGTARFAEAFF.

This CDR3 reads CASSQVEPDQPQHF. The CDR3 coding sequence is TGTGCCAGCAGCCAAGTGGAACCGGATCAGCCCCAGCATTTT. V usage is TRBV4-2 and J usage is TRBJ1-5; D is ambiguous. The CDR3 contains 14 residues. Germline CDR1 and CDR2: LGHNA and YNFKEQ. V lost 1 base and J lost 5, with 9 bases in between.

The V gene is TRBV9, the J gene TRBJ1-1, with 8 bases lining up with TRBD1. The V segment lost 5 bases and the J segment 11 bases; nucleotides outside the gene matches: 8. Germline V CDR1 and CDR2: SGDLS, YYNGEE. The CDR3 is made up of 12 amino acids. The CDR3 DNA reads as TGTGCCAGCAGGGAACTACAGGGGGGGGCTTTCTTT. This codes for CASRELQGGAFF. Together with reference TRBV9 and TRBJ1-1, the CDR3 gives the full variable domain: DSGVTQTPKHLITATGQRVTLRCSPRSGDLSVYWYQQSLDQGLQFLIQYYNGEERAKGNILERFSAQQFPDLHSELNLSSLELGDSALYFCASRELQGGAFFGQGTRLTVV.

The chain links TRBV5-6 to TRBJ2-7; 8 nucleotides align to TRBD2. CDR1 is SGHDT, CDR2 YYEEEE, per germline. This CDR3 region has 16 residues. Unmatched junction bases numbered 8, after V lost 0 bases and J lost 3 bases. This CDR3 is CASSLEASGYFYEQYF. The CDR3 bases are TGTGCCAGCAGCTTGGAGGCTAGCGGGTATTTCTACGAGCAGTACTTC.

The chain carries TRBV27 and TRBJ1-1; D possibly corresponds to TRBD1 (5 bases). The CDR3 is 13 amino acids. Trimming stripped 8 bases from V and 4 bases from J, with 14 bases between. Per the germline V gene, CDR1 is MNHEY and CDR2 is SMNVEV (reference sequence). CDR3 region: CASRGGWGTEAFF. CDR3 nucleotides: TGTGCCAGCCGCGGGGGGTGGGGCACTGAAGCTTTCTTT.

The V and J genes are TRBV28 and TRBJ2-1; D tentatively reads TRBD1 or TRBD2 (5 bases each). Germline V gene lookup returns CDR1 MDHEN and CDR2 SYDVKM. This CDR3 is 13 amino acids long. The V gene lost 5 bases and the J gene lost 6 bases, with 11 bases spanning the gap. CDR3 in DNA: TGTGCCAGCAGTGGGGACCGACTCAATGAGCAGTTCTTC. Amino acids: CASSGDRLNEQFF.

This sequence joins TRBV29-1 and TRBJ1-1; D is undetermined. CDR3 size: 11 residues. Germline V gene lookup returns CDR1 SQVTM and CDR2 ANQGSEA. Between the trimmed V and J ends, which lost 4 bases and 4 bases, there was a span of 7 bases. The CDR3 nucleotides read TGCAGCGTTGGAGGATCCACTGAAGCTTTCTTT. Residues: CSVGGSTEAFF.

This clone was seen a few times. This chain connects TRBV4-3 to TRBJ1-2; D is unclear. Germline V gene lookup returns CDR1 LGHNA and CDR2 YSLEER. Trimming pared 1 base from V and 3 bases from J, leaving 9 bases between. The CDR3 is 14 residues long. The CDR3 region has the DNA TGCGCCAGCAGCCAAGGTGCCGACCACTATGGCTACACCTTC. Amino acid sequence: CASSQGADHYGYTF.